These T cell receptor delta chains were read from a single sample in a study of gamma-delta T cells after stem cell transplantation. TCRdb applied CATT to the RT-PCR reads for clone calling. Of about 2,500 delta-chain clones detected, roughly a fifth appear once; the ten largest clones hold roughly 24%. The sample was gamma-delta T cells. Every receptor here comes from a human donor. It is not recorded whose cells these are; they may come from a transplant donor. CDR3s include the opening cysteine and the closing phenylalanine or tryptophan. A D gene is named only where the DNA matches it firmly. Expanded clones are given a class, and other clones once, few, many or no size at all.

TRDJ1 . once TRDV1 12 CALVGLPSKLIF TGTGCTCTTGTGGGCCTCCCTTCTAAACTCATCTTT
TRDJ1 . . TRDV1 26 CALGELHPQPYLLGVRMTQNTDKLIF TGTGCTCTTGGGGAACTCCATCCTCAGCCCTACTTGTTGGGGGTTCGTATGACCCAGAACACCGATAAACTCATCTTT
TRDJ1 . . TRDV1 26 CALGELLYLPTPYWGFPTPNTDKLIF TGTGCTCTTGGAGAACTTCTGTACCTTCCTACCCCGTACTGGGGGTTCCCGACACCGAACACCGATAAACTCATCTTT
TRDJ1 . . TRDV1 19 CALGTLPPYWILYTDKLIF TGTGCTCTTGGCACCCTTCCTCCCTACTGGATACTATACACCGATAAACTCATCTTT
TRDJ1 TRDD3 . TRDV1 19 CALGDLFLRLGDTPDKLIF TGTGCTCTTGGGGACTTATTTCTACGACTGGGGGATACTCCCGATAAACTCATCTTT
TRDJ1 TRDD3 . TRDV2 16 CACDTAELGDTDKLIF TGTGCCTGTGACACCGCAGAACTGGGGGATACCGATAAACTCATCTTT
TRDJ1 TRDD3 few TRDV2 16 CACDTLGDRYTDKLIF TGTGCCTGTGACACTCTGGGGGACCGGTACACCGATAAACTCATCTTT
TRDJ1 TRDD3 . TRDV1 23 CALGELVGSYLGFGGGYIDKLIF TGTGCTCTTGGGGAACTAGTGGGGTCCTACCTTGGGTTCGGTGGGGGATACATCGATAAACTCATCTTT
TRDJ1 TRDD3 . TRDV3 18 CAFPCWGIRSPNTDKLIF TGTGCCTTCCCTTGCTGGGGGATACGCTCTCCGAACACCGATAAACTCATCTTT
TRDJ1 . medium-sized TRDV2 14 CACDTVPNTDKLIF TGTGCCTGTGACACCGTTCCAAACACCGATAAACTCATCTTT
TRDJ1 TRDD3 few TRDV2 13 CACVGGIPLKLIF TGTGCCTGTGTCGGGGGGATACCGCTTAAACTCATCTTT
TRDJ1 . . TRDV2 23 CACDTVALPERTGWGGSTDKLIF TGTGCCTGTGACACCGTAGCTCTTCCGGAGAGAACTGGTTGGGGGGGGAGCACCGATAAACTCATCTTT
TRDJ1 TRDD2 few TRDV1 21 CALGELPLFLRYPGVTDKLIF TGTGCTCTTGGGGAACTACCCCTCTTCCTACGATATCCTGGGGTAACCGATAAACTCATCTTT
TRDJ1 TRDD3 few TRDV1 25 CALGALERPSGGLWRTTRYTDKLIF TGTGCTCTTGGGGCACTGGAGAGACCCTCGGGGGGATTGTGGCGAACTACCCGGTACACCGATAAACTCATCTTT
TRDJ3 TRDD3 . TRDV2 18 CACDTAGYAEWDTRQMFF TGTGCCTGTGACACCGCTGGATACGCGGAGTGGGACACCCGACAGATGTTTTTC
TRDJ1 TRDD3 large TRDV1 17 CALGELLLGVYTDKLIF TGTGCTCTTGGGGAACTACTACTGGGGGTCTACACCGATAAACTCATCTTT
TRDJ1 TRDD3 medium-sized TRDV1 23 CALGSTSVPVLGDTPLYTDKLIF TGTGCTCTTGGGTCTACCTCGGTCCCCGTACTGGGGGATACGCCTTTGTACACCGATAAACTCATCTTT
TRDJ1 TRDD3 few TRDV2 16 CACEPLGDTDTDKLIF TGTGCCTGTGAGCCTCTGGGGGATACGGACACCGATAAACTCATCTTT
TRDJ1 TRDD3 medium-sized TRDV2 17 CACDTGGILLGTDKLIF TGTGCCTGTGACACCGGAGGGATACTGTTAGGCACCGATAAACTCATCTTT
TRDJ1 . . TRDV1 29 CALGELAPTPPTFAFLLGSFRTYTDKLIF TGTGCTCTTGGGGAACTAGCCCCCACACCTCCTACCTTCGCCTTTCTACTGGGGTCTTTCCGTACGTACACCGATAAACTCATCTTT
TRDJ3 TRDD3 few TRDV2 21 CACDTAAGGYLLSWDTRQMFF TGTGCCTGTGACACCGCGGCCGGGGGATACCTACTCTCCTGGGACACCCGACAGATGTTTTTC
TRDJ1 TRDD3 medium-sized TRDV2 19 CACDSLSYGTGGTRHKLIF TGTGCCTGTGACTCGCTTTCCTACGGTACTGGGGGAACTCGTCATAAACTCATCTTT
TRDJ1 . . TRDV2 20 CACDLLENARANKNTDKLIF TGTGCCTGTGACCTGTTGGAAAATGCGCGGGCGAATAAAAACACCGATAAACTCATCTTT
TRDJ1 TRDD3 . TRDV1 19 CALGVPWYWGIRALDKLIF TGTGCTCTTGGGGTCCCATGGTACTGGGGGATACGGGCGCTTGATAAACTCATCTTT
TRDJ1 . few TRDV1 21 CALGEILAVLGSPTYTDKLIF TGTGCTCTTGGGGAAATCCTCGCTGTACTGGGTTCTCCGACGTACACCGATAAACTCATCTTT
TRDJ1 . medium-sized TRDV2 17 CACAPVGPSDYTDKLIF TGTGCCTGTGCCCCCGTTGGGCCAAGCGATTACACCGATAAACTCATCTTT
TRDJ2 TRDD3 . TRDV2 18 CACDPVLGDTALTAQLFF TGTGCCTGTGACCCCGTACTGGGGGATACGGCTTTGACAGCACAACTCTTCTTT
TRDJ1 . few TRDV2 18 CACDSLAPARVDTDKLIF TGTGCCTGTGACAGCCTGGCGCCGGCCCGCGTCGACACCGATAAACTCATCTTT
TRDJ1 . few TRDV1 13 CALGDSYTDKLIF TGTGCTCTTGGGGATTCGTACACCGATAAACTCATCTTT
TRDJ1 TRDD3 few TRDV2 18 CACDTDWGIAQATDKLIF TGTGCCTGTGACACCGACTGGGGGATCGCCCAGGCCACCGATAAACTCATCTTT
TRDJ1 TRDD3 few TRDV1 16 CALGGPSRALGVELIF TGTGCTCTTGGGGGCCCCTCTCGGGCGCTGGGGGTGGAACTCATCTTT
TRDJ1 . . TRDV1 19 CALGEPLLPLFRPLDKLIF TGTGCTCTTGGGGAACCGCTCCTACCCCTTTTCCGTCCCCTCGATAAACTCATCTTT
TRDJ3 TRDD3 few TRDV2 21 CACDTGVLGDKQGWDTRQMFF TGTGCCTGTGACACCGGCGTACTGGGGGATAAGCAAGGCTGGGACACCCGACAGATGTTTTTC
TRDJ1 . few TRDV1 14 CALGAALGPSKLIF TGTGCTCTTGGGGCGGCCTTGGGTCCGTCCAAACTCATCTTT
TRDJ1 . few TRDV1 19 CALGTLPPYWILYTDKLIF TGTGCTCTTGGCACCCTTCCTCCCTACTGGATACTATACACCGATAAACTCATCTTC
TRDJ1 TRDD3 . TRDV2 16 CACDTVSPTGGKKLIF TGTGCCTGTGACACCGTCTCTCCGACTGGGGGAAAAAAACTCATCTTT
TRDJ1 TRDD3 few TRDV2 17 CACVLGAPAHDTDKLIF TGTGCCTGCGTACTGGGGGCCCCAGCCCATGACACCGATAAACTCATCTTT
TRDJ1 TRDD3 . TRDV1 16 CAIGNGPGGYFDKLIF TGTGCTATTGGGAACGGTCCTGGGGGATACTTCGATAAACTCATCTTT
TRDJ1 . . TRDV1 18 CALGEPAFFHKYTDKLIF TGTGCTCTTGGGGAACCGGCCTTTTTCCACAAGTACACCGATAAACTCATCTTT
TRDJ1 TRDD3 . TRDV2 15 CACDRLGVYTDKLIF TGTGCCTGTGATCGACTGGGGGTTTACACCGATAAACTCATCTTT
TRDJ1 TRDD2 . TRDV1 25 CALGELPGAFLNFFTGIAHLDKLIF TGTGCTCTTGGGGAACTTCCGGGGGCCTTCCTAAATTTTTTCACTGGGATAGCTCACCTCGATAAACTCATCTTT
TRDJ3 . few TRDV2 14 CAASAVWATLQMFF TGTGCCGCCTCCGCAGTCTGGGCCACCCTACAGATGTTTTTC